The T cell receptor (beta chain) described here comes from a study of cytomegalovirus exposure and HLA in healthy donors. Though nominally healthy at sampling, donors likely had unrecorded immune exposures. Broader study findings: Later analysis identified a missense DCLRE1C variant that was linked to TCR beta V- and J-gene trimming. An assumption of roughly uniform sequencing depth across donors underlay the presence/absence analyses.

The PCR ran on 60 Vbeta and 13 Jbeta primers. TCRdb keeps only in-frame clones here, not all; method: immunoSEQ multiplex PCR. This sample has about 72,000 clones; around 78% occur once, and the top ten carry around 3.7%. On this clone itself: The antigen is not known.

V lost 5 bases and J 8 bases, leaving 18 bases between the germline ends. The CDR3 sequence is 14 residues long. Per the germline V gene, CDR1 is SEHNR and CDR2 is FQNEAQ (reference sequence). Sequencing used PBMCs. The TCR comes from a man in his forties in good health and CMV-seronegative. The J gene is TRBJ1-2, the V gene TRBV7-9, with D tentatively TRBD1 (6 bases). The CDR3 DNA sequence: TGTGCCAGCAGCCCCGCGTCAGGGGTATGGGGCTACACCTTC. Translated: CASSPASGVWGYTF.